The 17 T cell receptor beta chains below all came from one sample that was sequenced in a study of T cells in Graves' hyperthyroidism and ophthalmopathy. RNA transcripts yielded amplified TCR beta CDR3 regions. RT-PCR in the first round (using the HTBI primer set) targeted the TCR CDR3. TCRdb analysed the multiplex PCR reads with MiXCR anew, one entry per CDR3 protein. This table holds about 380,000 distinct CDR3 sequences, about 14% found once. The sample taken for sequencing was blood. Every receptor here comes from a woman in her twenties or thirties with Graves' ophthalmopathy.

This clonotype was counted ten times or more. The chain combines TRBV28 with TRBJ1-1; 7 bases match TRBD1. This CDR3 spans 13 amino acids. Germline loops: CDR1 MDHEN, CDR2 SYDVKM. Trimming at V came to 2 bases and at J to 10 bases, leaving 7 bases not matched to a gene. Here the CDR3 reads CASSLPDRAGAFF. CDR3 nucleotides: TGTGCCAGCAGTTTACCCGACAGGGCCGGAGCTTTCTTT.

This clonotype came up many times. The V gene is TRBV28, the J gene TRBJ1-5; 8 bases match TRBD1. This CDR3 has 16 residues. The germline CDR1 and CDR2 sequences are MDHEN and SYDVKM. V was clipped by 7 bases and J by 4 bases; unmatched bases: 12. The CDR3 sequence: CASIAPQGAWNQPQHF. The CDR3 region has the DNA TGTGCCAGCATAGCTCCCCAGGGGGCTTGGAATCAGCCCCAGCATTTT.

V gene TRBV6-1 combines with J gene TRBJ2-1; D gene unclear. The CDR3 covers 12 residues. The V end lost 6 bases, the J end lost 8 bases, and 11 bases lay between the germline ends. CDR1 MNHNS and CDR2 SASEGT come from the germline V gene. The CDR3 nucleotides are TGTGCCAGCAGGTTGGCTTCCCATGAGCAGTTCTTC. Encoded protein: CASRLASHEQFF.

The V and J genes are TRBV27 and TRBJ2-1; D tentatively fits TRBD1 or TRBD2 (6 bases each). The CDR3 spans 15 residues. Trimming left V 2 bases short and J 3 bases short, with 11 bases between. Looked up from germline, CDR1 is MNHEY and CDR2 is SMNVEV (reference sequence). The CDR3 region is CASSLRGVIYNEQFF. CDR3 nucleotides: TGTGCCAGCAGTTTAAGGGGGGTAATCTACAATGAGCAGTTCTTC.

This clonotype appeared a few times. The V and J genes are TRBV5-1 and TRBJ2-7; a possible D gene is TRBD1 (6 bases). The CDR3 length is 12 residues. V lost 4 bases and J 6 bases, leaving 11 bases between the germline ends. Germline V gene sequence: CDR1 SGHRS, CDR2 YFSETQ. CDR3 amino acids: CASSKTGREQYF. As DNA, the CDR3 is TGCGCCAGCAGCAAAACAGGGCGCGAGCAGTACTTC.

This clonotype was seen only a few times. V is TRBV7-6 and J is TRBJ2-2; 10 nucleotides line up with TRBD1. Germline values: CDR1 SGHVS, CDR2 FNYEAQ. This CDR3 is built from 15 residues. In DNA, the CDR3 is TGTGCGGGACAGGGGACAAGGCGGAACACCGGGGAGCTGTTTTTT. This translates into CAGQGTRRNTGELFF.

This clonotype was recorded many times. The J gene is TRBJ2-3, the V gene TRBV28; D may be TRBD2 (5 bases). The length of the CDR3 is 14 residues. The V end lost 6 bases, the J end lost 0 bases, and 10 bases lay between the germline ends. From germline, CDR1 is MDHEN and CDR2 SYDVKM. In DNA, the CDR3 is TGTGCCAGCAGGCCAGCGGCTAGCACAGATACGCAGTATTTT. Amino acid sequence: CASRPAASTDTQYF.

The chain is built from TRBV6-2 or TRBV6-3 and TRBJ1-5; 8 positions match TRBD1. This CDR3 is built from 14 residues. V was clipped by 6 bases and J by 6 bases; unmatched bases: 7. CDR1 is MNHEY and CDR2 is SVGEGT in the germline V gene. CDR3 sequence: CASRASGGSQPQHF. The DNA for the CDR3 is TGTGCCAGCAGGGCGTCAGGGGGCAGTCAGCCCCAGCATTTT.

This clonotype was detected many times. The rearrangement uses TRBV24-1 and TRBJ2-7, with D unresolved. Trimming shortened V by 0 bases and J by 7 bases, and 12 bases separated the two germline ends. The CDR3 consists of 14 residues. Germline V gene data show CDR1 as KGHDR and CDR2 as SFDVKD. CDR3 in amino acids: CATSDLHGTEEQYF. CDR3 bases: TGTGCCACCAGTGATTTGCACGGTACGGAGGAGCAGTACTTC.

CDR3 coding DNA: TGTGCCAGCAGTTTAGAACGGAGACTCACTGAAGCTTTCTTT. Encoded protein: CASSLERRLTEAFF. This chain joins TRBV27 and TRBJ1-1; D unresolved. V lost 2 bases and J lost 4, with 11 bases in between. The CDR3 spans 14 residues. In germline, CDR1 is MNHEY, CDR2 SMNVEV (reference sequence).

This clonotype was detected many times. This chain uses TRBV13 with TRBJ1-2, with D possibly matching TRBD1 (6 bases). Germline V gene sequence: CDR1 PRHDT, CDR2 FYEKMQ (reference sequence). CDR3 length: 15 amino acids. The V end was cut by 6 bases, the J end by 4 bases, with 18 bases between. CDR3 DNA: TGTGCCAGCAGTTCAGAGGTACAGGGCCCCTATGGCTACACCTTC. This sequence encodes CASSSEVQGPYGYTF.

This clonotype was seen many times. The V and J genes are TRBV29-1 and TRBJ1-1, with TRBD1 identical over 9 bases. Unmatched junction bases numbered 5, after V lost 3 bases and J lost 3 bases. Germline values: CDR1 SQVTM, CDR2 ANQGSEA. The CDR3 has 14 residues. The CDR3 DNA reads TGCAGCGTTGAGAAGACAGGGGGATACACTGAAGCTTTCTTT. Its translation: CSVEKTGGYTEAFF.

This clonotype was seen ten or more times. This chain connects TRBV5-6 to TRBJ2-1, with a possible D match to TRBD1 (5 bases). The V gene lost 0 bases and the J gene lost 0 bases, with 13 bases spanning the gap. The CDR3 is 17 residues long. Germline V gene lookup returns CDR1 SGHDT and CDR2 YYEEEE. In DNA, the CDR3 is TGTGCCAGCAGCTTGGATTATAAGGGGAACTCCTACAATGAGCAGTTCTTC. This translates into CASSLDYKGNSYNEQFF.

The chain employs TRBV5-8 and TRBJ1-1; D unclear. V was shortened by 3 bases and J by 5 bases, with 17 bases between the two germline ends. This CDR3 region has 15 residues. Looked up from germline, CDR1 is SGHTS and CDR2 is YDEGEE. CDR3 protein: CASSSEVRWSTEAFF. CDR3 bases: TGTGCCAGCAGCTCAGAGGTAAGGTGGTCGACTGAAGCTTTCTTT.

Many counts were recorded for this clonotype. The chain couples TRBV20-1 to TRBJ2-1, with 7 nucleotides matching TRBD2. The CDR3 extends over 14 amino acids. Trimming removed 0 bases from V and 8 bases from J; junction bases left unmatched: 7. The germline V gene has CDR1 DFQATT and CDR2 SNEGSKA (reference sequence). CDR3 sequence reads: CSARDAAGRDEQFF. The CDR3 region has the DNA TGCAGTGCTAGAGATGCGGCAGGGAGGGATGAGCAGTTCTTC.

This clonotype was detected many times. The CDR3 protein is CASSSSPGHPGGGYTF. Here the CDR3 DNA reads TGTGCCAGCAGTTCGAGCCCGGGACACCCCGGCGGTGGCTACACCTTC. The chain has TRBV6-1 and TRBJ1-2; D might be TRBD1 (6 bases). CDR1 MNHNS and CDR2 SASEGT come from the germline V gene. The CDR3 consists of 16 residues. The V gene lost 5 bases and the J gene lost 7 bases, with 23 bases spanning the gap.

This clonotype was recorded at least ten times. The chain joins TRBV6-1 to TRBJ1-4, with D possibly TRBD1 on 6 matching bases. CDR1 MNHNS and CDR2 SASEGT come from the germline V gene. The CDR3 runs to 16 residues. Deletions cut 6 bases from V and 1 base from J, with 15 bases between. The CDR3 loop reads CASRTRTGKTNEKLFF. DNA for the CDR3: TGTGCCAGCAGAACCCGAACAGGGAAAACTAATGAAAAACTGTTTTTT.